This T cell receptor beta chain came from a study of cytomegalovirus exposure and HLA in healthy donors. The study drew the donors from its roughly 120-subject validation cohort, separate from the roughly 700-subject first cohort. CDR3 size: 14 residues. Trimming removed 4 bases from V and 2 bases from J, with 12 bases in between. Germline assignment: CDR1 MNHEY and CDR2 SMNVEV (reference sequence). Repertoires were generated with immunoSEQ multiplex PCR, while TCRdb's copy carries only in-frame clones and drops some. The table shows almost 65,000 clones, with around 89% occurring only once. This sequence originates from a woman aged 18-29 years in good health and CMV-seronegative. The sequencing input was PBMCs. The V gene is TRBV27, the J gene TRBJ2-7, with D uncertain. The CDR3 DNA sequence: TGTGCCAGCAGTTCCTTATCGCTAGCCTACGAGCAGTACTTC. It translates to CASSSLSLAYEQYF.